Sequencing of this TCR beta chain was carried out in a study of cytomegalovirus exposure and HLA in healthy donors. The primer mix had 60 Vbeta and 13 Jbeta primers. Repertoires were generated with immunoSEQ multiplex PCR, while TCRdb's copy carries only in-frame clones and drops some. Listed are some 200,000 clones; 0.74% falls within the top ten. CDR1 and CDR2 (germline): MNHEY, SMNVEV (reference sequence). Trimming took 5 bases from V and 8 from J, leaving 15 bases between them. The CDR3 is 13 residues long. Despite likely unrecorded immune exposures, the donors were nominally healthy at the time of sampling.

The sequence was collected from a boy aged 5-17 years in good health and CMV-seronegative. The gene calls are TRBV27 and TRBJ1-2, with a weak D call TRBD1 (6 bases). Sequencing was carried out using PBMCs. The CDR3 DNA follows: TGTGCCAGCAGTGGACTCAGGGGTGGCGGCTACACCTTC. Its translation is CASSGLRGGGYTF.